These 24 T cell receptor beta chains were all obtained from the same sample, sequenced in a study of Graves' ophthalmopathy and Graves' hyperthyroidism. RNA transcripts were the template, and TCR beta CDR3 regions were amplified from them. RT-PCR was first run with HTBI primers, then multiplex PCR in a second round. Each CDR3 protein is one row after TCRdb ran MiXCR on the multiplex PCR reads. Seen here are some 1.1 million distinct CDR3 sequences, about two fifths observed once, and the top ten hold 11%. The sequenced sample consisted of peripheral blood or thyroid tissue (not recorded which). These receptors were taken from an adult man with Graves' hyperthyroidism.

The chain joins TRBV2 to TRBJ1-5, with D possibly matching TRBD1 (5 bases). The CDR3 has 14 residues. CDR1 is SNHLY, CDR2 FYNNEI, per germline. V lost 6 bases to trimming and J lost 3 bases, with 12 bases between them. CDR3 nucleotide sequence: TGTGCCAGCAGAGCGGGACGGGACAATCAGCCCCAGCATTTT. This gives the protein CASRAGRDNQPQHF. The full variable domain, rest sourced from reference TRBV2 and TRBJ1-5, is EPEVTQTPSHQVTQMGQEVILRCVPISNHLYFYWYRQILGQKVEFLVSFYNNEISEKSEIFDDQFSVERPDGSNFTLKIRSTKLEDSAMYFCASRAGRDNQPQHFGDGTRLSIL.

The V gene is TRBV24-1, the J gene TRBJ2-2, with D possibly being TRBD1 (6 bases). The V end lost 3 bases, the J end lost 4 bases, and 14 bases lay between the germline ends. This CDR3 comprises 16 residues. From germline, CDR1 is KGHDR and CDR2 SFDVKD. The CDR3 bases are TGTGCCACCAGTGATCCTGGGGGCGAAAGCACCGGGGAGCTGTTTTTT. It yields the protein CATSDPGGESTGELFF.

This clonotype has at least ten counts. The genes are TRBV5-1 and TRBJ2-2, with a weak D call TRBD1 (6 bases). Germline values: CDR1 SGHRS, CDR2 YFSETQ. V was shortened by 4 bases and J by 9 bases, with 19 bases between the two germline ends. The CDR3 loop spans 15 amino acids. This CDR3 is CASSPGQRPGRELFF. CDR3 DNA sequence: TGCGCCAGCAGCCCCGGACAGCGTCCAGGCCGGGAGCTGTTTTTT.

This clonotype was counted ten times or more. The V and J genes are TRBV7-6 and TRBJ1-4; D might be TRBD1 (5 bases). The CDR3 has 15 amino acids. Trimming removed 5 bases from V and 5 bases from J, with 15 bases in between. Germline V gives CDR1 SGHVS, CDR2 FNYEAQ. The CDR3 DNA reads TGTGCCAGCAGCCCTAGACAGATACACAATGAAAAACTGTTTTTT. Residues: CASSPRQIHNEKLFF.

The CDR3 coding sequence is TGCAGCGTTGAAGGGGACAGGGGGCCGGAAGAGACCCAGTACTTC. Protein: CSVEGDRGPEETQYF. This chain joins TRBV29-1 and TRBJ2-5, with TRBD1 matching 12 bases. This CDR3 has 15 residues. Germline V gene lookup returns CDR1 SQVTM and CDR2 ANQGSEA. After removal of 1 base from V and 3 bases from J, the junction contained 3 bases not matched to a gene.

This clonotype has ten or more counts. In DNA form, the CDR3 reads TGTGCCAGCAGTGCGGGGATCAATCAGCCCCAGCATTTT. This gives the protein CASSAGINQPQHF. The chain uses TRBV2 and TRBJ1-5; no firm D call. V was cut by 4 bases and J by 3 bases, with 7 bases left in between. Germline lookup yields CDR1 SNHLY and CDR2 FYNNEI. This CDR3 region has 13 residues.

The V and J genes are TRBV15 and TRBJ1-5; D perhaps matches TRBD1 (5 bases). The CDR3 contains 16 residues. The germline V gene encodes CDR1 LNHNV and CDR2 YYDKDF (reference sequence). V dropped 1 base and J dropped 0 bases, with 10 bases sitting between them. The CDR3 DNA is TGTGCCACCAGCAGAGCCTTGGGGGATAGCAATCAGCCCCAGCATTTT. This sequence encodes CATSRALGDSNQPQHF.

This clonotype has a count of ten or more. This chain joins TRBV11-2 and TRBJ2-5; 9 bases fit TRBD2. Germline V gene data show CDR1 as SGHAT and CDR2 as FQNNGV. Germline trimming cut 5 bases from V and 5 bases from J; bases unmatched to any gene: 3. The CDR3 is made up of 13 amino acids. The CDR3 loop is CASSGTSRETQYF. The CDR3, as DNA: TGTGCCAGCAGCGGGACTAGCAGGGAGACCCAGTACTTC.

The chain employs TRBV29-1 and TRBJ2-7, with a tentative D call TRBD1 (5 bases). CDR1 SQVTM and CDR2 ANQGSEA come from the germline V gene. The CDR3 runs 11 residues. In DNA, the CDR3 is TGCAGTTTAGGGGAAGGGTACGAGCAGTACTTC. Protein sequence: CSLGEGYEQYF.

In this sample, this clonotype turned up a few times. The rearrangement uses TRBV6-1 and TRBJ2-7; 7 positions agree with TRBD1. Germline values: CDR1 MNHNS, CDR2 SASEGT. The ends lost 2 bases at V and 5 bases at J; junction bases unmatched: 6. There are 14 residues in the CDR3. The CDR3 nucleotides are TGTGCCAGCAGTGAATCGACAGGGTACGACGAGCAGTACTTC. It yields the protein CASSESTGYDEQYF.

This rearrangement joins TRBV2 to TRBJ2-5; 9 nucleotides align to TRBD1. Germline assignment: CDR1 SNHLY and CDR2 FYNNEI. This CDR3 contains 13 residues. The ends lost 6 bases at V and 7 bases at J; junction bases unmatched: 6. CDR3 DNA: TGTGCCAGCAGAAGCGGGACAGGGTGGACCCAGTACTTC. Translated: CASRSGTGWTQYF.

This clonotype was observed many times. The V gene is TRBV20-1, the J gene TRBJ2-7; 7 nucleotides agree with TRBD1. The CDR3 loop spans 14 amino acids. The germline CDR1 and CDR2 sequences are DFQATT and SNEGSKA (reference sequence). With 6 bases clipped from V and 0 bases from J, the junction kept 8 bases outside the gene matches. CDR3 DNA: TGCAGTGCCGGAAGGACAGGCGTCTCCTACGAGCAGTACTTC. This gives the protein CSAGRTGVSYEQYF.

This clonotype was seen many times. This rearrangement joins TRBV9 to TRBJ2-7, with 9 bases identical to TRBD1. Germline V gives CDR1 SGDLS, CDR2 YYNGEE. There are 15 residues in the CDR3. V shed 3 bases and J 4 bases; nucleotides not matched to a gene: 8. The CDR3 loop reads CASSADRGYSYEQYF. In DNA, the CDR3 is TGTGCCAGCAGCGCAGACAGGGGGTACTCGTACGAGCAGTACTTC.

The chain uses TRBV7-8 and TRBJ2-2; D may be TRBD1 (6 bases). V was clipped by 6 bases and J by 2 bases, with 22 bases between them. Germline V gene sequence: CDR1 SGHVS, CDR2 FQNEAQ. The CDR3 runs 18 residues. In nucleotides, the CDR3 is TGTGCCAGCAGTTACGGATCAGGGGATGAAGCTAACACCGGGGAGCTGTTTTTT. This gives the protein CASSYGSGDEANTGELFF.

This chain joins TRBV12-3 or TRBV12-4 and TRBJ2-7; D not resolved. V was trimmed by 6 bases and J by 3 bases, leaving 15 bases between them. CDR3 length: 14 amino acids. CDR3 DNA: TGTGCCAGCAGCGAATTGATCTTCTTCTACGAGCAGTACTTC. It translates to CASSELIFFYEQYF.

This clonotype has ten or more counts. The V and J genes are TRBV15 and TRBJ2-5; D may correspond to TRBD1 or TRBD2 (5 bases each). From germline, CDR1 is LNHNV and CDR2 YYDKDF (reference sequence). Trimming pared 4 bases from V and 5 bases from J, leaving 14 bases between. The CDR3 covers 14 residues. The chain's CDR3 is CATSKSGGEETQYF. Written as DNA, the CDR3 is TGTGCCACCAGCAAGAGTGGGGGAGAGGAGACCCAGTACTTC.

This clonotype appeared a single time. The chain uses TRBV30 and TRBJ1-5; 9 bases match TRBD1. Trimming at V came to 2 bases and at J to 5 bases, leaving 7 bases not matched to a gene. The CDR3 sequence is 15 residues long. In germline, CDR1 is GTSNPN, CDR2 SVGIG (reference sequence). The CDR3, as DNA: TGTGCCTGGAGTACACAACAGGGGGCGCATCAGCCCCAGCATTTT. Translation gives CAWSTQQGAHQPQHF.

This sequence joins TRBV6-5 and TRBJ2-5, with D possibly called TRBD1 or TRBD2 (7 bases each). The CDR3 loop spans 16 amino acids. Germline assignment: CDR1 MNHEY and CDR2 SVGAGI. Between the trimmed V and J ends, which lost 1 base and 2 bases, there was a span of 14 bases. The DNA of the CDR3 is TGTGCCAGCAGTTACTACCAGGGGGGGCATCAAGAGACCCAGTACTTC. This sequence encodes CASSYYQGGHQETQYF.

This sequence joins TRBV19 and TRBJ2-7; D possibly corresponds to TRBD1 (6 bases). This CDR3 has 16 residues. Trimming left V 5 bases short and J 0 bases short, with 17 bases between. Germline CDR1 is LNHDA and CDR2 is SQIVND (reference sequence). The CDR3 DNA reads as TGTGCCAGTAGTCCCTCACTTCGGGACAACTCCTACGAGCAGTACTTC. Amino acid sequence: CASSPSLRDNSYEQYF.

This clonotype was picked up many times. V is TRBV10-3 and J is TRBJ1-2; D may be TRBD1 (5 bases). The CDR3 spans 12 residues. Germline V gives CDR1 ENHRY, CDR2 SYGVKD. V lost 10 bases to trimming and J lost 4 bases, with 13 bases between them. CDR3 DNA sequence: TGTGCCACCAAAAGCGGGGCCTATGGCTACACCTTC. This sequence encodes CATKSGAYGYTF.

This clonotype showed up many times. The CDR3 loop is CASSLITNNSPLHF. As DNA, the CDR3 is TGTGCCAGCAGCTTAATTACCAATAATTCACCCCTCCACTTT. This chain uses TRBV7-2 with TRBJ1-6; D call uncertain. CDR1 and CDR2 (germline): SGHTA, FQGNSA. The CDR3 covers 14 residues. With 2 bases removed from V and 5 bases from J, the gap between germline ends came to 7 bases.

This clonotype was counted between two and nine times. The rearrangement uses TRBV7-2 and TRBJ1-6; D might be TRBD1 (5 bases). This CDR3 region has 14 residues. The germline CDR1 and CDR2 sequences are SGHTA and FQGNSA. V was clipped by 4 bases and J by 7 bases, with 11 bases between them. The CDR3 bases are TGTGCCAGCAGCTATTTGGAGGGGAATTCACCCCTCCACTTT. Amino acid sequence: CASSYLEGNSPLHF.

Note on this clonotype: A much larger clone lies one base from this, so it may be a read error. This sequence joins TRBV12-3 or TRBV12-4 and TRBJ1-4; D unclear. Trimming took 5 bases from V and 7 from J, leaving 14 bases between them. The CDR3 contains 14 residues. This CDR3 reads CASSHQEGVEKLFF. In DNA, the CDR3 is TGTGCCAGCAGTCATCAGGAGGGAGTTGAAAAACTGTTTTTT.

This clonotype was recorded at least ten times. V gene TRBV6-5 combines with J gene TRBJ1-3; D might be TRBD1 (6 bases). Germline V gives CDR1 MNHEY, CDR2 SVGAGI. The V and J ends lost 6 bases and 0 bases respectively, with 9 bases between them. The CDR3 sequence is 14 residues long. The CDR3 region has the DNA TGTGCCAGCAGCCAGGGACACTCTGGAAACACCATATATTTT. Its protein product is CASSQGHSGNTIYF.